This record concerns one T cell receptor (beta chain) sequence. The germline V and J ends were trimmed by 6 bases and 6 bases, with 4 bases remaining between them. Germline V gives CDR1 MNHNY, CDR2 SVGAGI (reference sequence). The CDR3 extends over 10 amino acids. This specimen comes from a study of CD8+ T cells in alopecia areata. Following extraction, RNA underwent reverse transcription to cDNA, which served as the sequencing template. Using immunoSEQ multiplex PCR, the repertoire was profiled, and TCRdb retains in-frame clones only, with some absent. The sample carries roughly 60,000 clones, roughly 46% recorded once. Treatment indicated: oral pan-JAK inhibitor, 5-10 mg twice daily.

J is TRBJ2-3 and V is TRBV6-6; D call uncertain. This receptor was taken from a human donor with alopecia areata. This sample comprised CD8+ T cells sorted from blood, obtained at approximately week 36, from a patient treated with tofacitinib. CDR3 bases: TGTGCCAGCAGCGGTGATACGCAGTATTTT. Translation: CASSGDTQYF.